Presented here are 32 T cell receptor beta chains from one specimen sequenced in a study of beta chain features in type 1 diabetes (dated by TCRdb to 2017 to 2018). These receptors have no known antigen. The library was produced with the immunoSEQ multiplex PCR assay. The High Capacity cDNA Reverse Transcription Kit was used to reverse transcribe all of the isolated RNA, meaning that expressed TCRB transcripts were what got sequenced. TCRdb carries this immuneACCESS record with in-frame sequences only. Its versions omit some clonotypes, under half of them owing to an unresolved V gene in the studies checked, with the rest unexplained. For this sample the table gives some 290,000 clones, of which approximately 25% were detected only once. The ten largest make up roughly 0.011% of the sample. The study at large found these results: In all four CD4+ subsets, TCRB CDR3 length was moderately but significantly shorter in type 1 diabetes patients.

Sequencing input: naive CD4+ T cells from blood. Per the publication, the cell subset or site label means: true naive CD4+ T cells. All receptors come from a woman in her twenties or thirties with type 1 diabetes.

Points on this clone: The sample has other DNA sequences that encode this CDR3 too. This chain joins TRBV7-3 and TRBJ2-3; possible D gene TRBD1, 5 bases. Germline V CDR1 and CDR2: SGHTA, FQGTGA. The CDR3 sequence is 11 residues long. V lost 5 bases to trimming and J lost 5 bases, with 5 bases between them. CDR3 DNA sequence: TGTGCCAGCAGCCAGGGAGATACGCAGTATTTT. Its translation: CASSQGDTQYF. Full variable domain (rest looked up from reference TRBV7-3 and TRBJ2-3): GAGVSQTPSNKVTEKGKYVELRCDPISGHTALYWYRQSLGQGPEFLIYFQGTGAADDSGLPNDRFFAVRPEGSVSTLKIQRTERGDSAVYLCASSQGDTQYFGPGTRLTVL.

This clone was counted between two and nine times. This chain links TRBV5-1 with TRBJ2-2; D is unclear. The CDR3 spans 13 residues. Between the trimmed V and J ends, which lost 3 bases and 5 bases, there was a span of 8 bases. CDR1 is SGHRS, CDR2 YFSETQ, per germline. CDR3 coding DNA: TGCGCCAGCAGCTCGGGTGGAACCGGGGAGCTGTTTTTT. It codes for CASSSGGTGELFF.

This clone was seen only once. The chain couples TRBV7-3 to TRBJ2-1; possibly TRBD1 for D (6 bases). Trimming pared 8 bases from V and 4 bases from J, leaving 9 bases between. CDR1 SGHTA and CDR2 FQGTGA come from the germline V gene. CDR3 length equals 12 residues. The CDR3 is CASGGQYNEQFF. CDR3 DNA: TGTGCCAGCGGAGGACAGTACAATGAGCAGTTCTTC.

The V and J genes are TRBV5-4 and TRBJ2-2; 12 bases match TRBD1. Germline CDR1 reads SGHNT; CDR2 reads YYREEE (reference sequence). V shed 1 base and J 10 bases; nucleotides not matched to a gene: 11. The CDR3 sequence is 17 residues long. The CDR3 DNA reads TGTGCCAGCAGCTTGTCCGCCGGGACAGGGGGCCGGGCGGAGCTGTTTTTT. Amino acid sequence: CASSLSAGTGGRAELFF.

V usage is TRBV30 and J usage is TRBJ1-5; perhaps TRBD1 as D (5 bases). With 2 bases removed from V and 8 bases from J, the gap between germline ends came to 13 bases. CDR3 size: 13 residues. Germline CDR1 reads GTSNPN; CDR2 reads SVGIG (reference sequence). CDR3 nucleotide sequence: TGTGCCTGGAGTAGCGGGACGGGGGAGCCCCAGCATTTT. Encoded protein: CAWSSGTGEPQHF.

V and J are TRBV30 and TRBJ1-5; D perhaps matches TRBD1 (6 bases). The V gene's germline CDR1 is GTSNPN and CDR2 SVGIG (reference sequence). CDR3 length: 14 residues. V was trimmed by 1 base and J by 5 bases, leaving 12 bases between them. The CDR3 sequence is CAWSEVAGDQPQHF. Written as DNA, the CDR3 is TGTGCCTGGAGTGAAGTTGCAGGGGATCAGCCCCAGCATTTT.

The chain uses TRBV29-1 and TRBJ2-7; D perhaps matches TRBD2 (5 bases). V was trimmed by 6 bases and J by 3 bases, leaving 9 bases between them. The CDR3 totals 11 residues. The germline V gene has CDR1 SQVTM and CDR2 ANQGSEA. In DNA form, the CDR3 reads TGCAGCGTAGCGGACCTCTACGAGCAGTACTTC. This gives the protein CSVADLYEQYF.

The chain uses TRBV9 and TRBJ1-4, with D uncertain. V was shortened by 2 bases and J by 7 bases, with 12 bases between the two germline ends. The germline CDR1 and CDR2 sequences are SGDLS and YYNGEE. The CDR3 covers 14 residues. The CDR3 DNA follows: TGTGCCAGCAGCGTCAACCCTGAGGGTGAAAAACTGTTTTTT. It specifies CASSVNPEGEKLFF.

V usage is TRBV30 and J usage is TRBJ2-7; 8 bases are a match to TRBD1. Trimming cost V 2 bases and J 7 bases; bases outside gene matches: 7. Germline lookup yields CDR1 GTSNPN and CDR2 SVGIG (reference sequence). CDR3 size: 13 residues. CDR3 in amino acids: CAWSMTGAGEQYF. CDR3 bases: TGTGCCTGGAGTATGACAGGGGCGGGGGAGCAGTACTTC.

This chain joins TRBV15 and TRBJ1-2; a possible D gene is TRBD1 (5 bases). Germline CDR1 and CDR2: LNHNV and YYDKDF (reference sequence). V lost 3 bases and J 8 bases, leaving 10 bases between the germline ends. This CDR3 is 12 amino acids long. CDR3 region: CATSSREAGYTF. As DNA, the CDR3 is TGTGCCACCAGCAGCAGGGAGGCGGGCTACACCTTC.

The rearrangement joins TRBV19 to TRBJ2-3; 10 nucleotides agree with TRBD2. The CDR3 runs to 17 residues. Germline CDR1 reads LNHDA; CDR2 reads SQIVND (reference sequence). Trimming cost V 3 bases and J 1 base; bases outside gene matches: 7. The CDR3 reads CASSMGLAGVGTDTQYF. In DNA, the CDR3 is TGTGCCAGTAGTATGGGCCTAGCGGGAGTTGGCACAGATACGCAGTATTTT.

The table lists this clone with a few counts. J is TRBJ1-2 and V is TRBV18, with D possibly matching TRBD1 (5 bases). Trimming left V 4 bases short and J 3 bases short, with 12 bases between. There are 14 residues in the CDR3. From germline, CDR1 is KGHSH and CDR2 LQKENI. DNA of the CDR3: TGTGCCAGCTCACAGTCGCGGGGCGACTATGGCTACACCTTC. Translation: CASSQSRGDYGYTF.

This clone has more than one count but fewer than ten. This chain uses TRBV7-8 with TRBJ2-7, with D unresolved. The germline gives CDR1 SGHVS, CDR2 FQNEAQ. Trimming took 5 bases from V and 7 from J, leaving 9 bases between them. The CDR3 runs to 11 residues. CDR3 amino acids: CASSRSGEQYF. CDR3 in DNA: TGTGCCAGCAGCCGATCCGGGGAGCAGTACTTC.

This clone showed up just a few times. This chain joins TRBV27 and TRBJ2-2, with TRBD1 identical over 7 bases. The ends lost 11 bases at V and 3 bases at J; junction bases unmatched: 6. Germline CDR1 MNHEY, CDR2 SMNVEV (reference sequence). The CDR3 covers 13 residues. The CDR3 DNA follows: TGTGCCGCTGGGACAGCTTACACCGGGGAGCTGTTTTTT. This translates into CAAGTAYTGELFF.

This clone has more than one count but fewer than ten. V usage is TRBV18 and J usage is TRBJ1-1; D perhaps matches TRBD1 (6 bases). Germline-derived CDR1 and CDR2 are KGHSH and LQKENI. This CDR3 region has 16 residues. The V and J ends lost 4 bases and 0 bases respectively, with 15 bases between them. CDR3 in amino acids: CASSLRSGQLNTEAFF. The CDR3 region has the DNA TGTGCCAGCTCACTTCGTTCAGGACAGTTGAACACTGAAGCTTTCTTT.

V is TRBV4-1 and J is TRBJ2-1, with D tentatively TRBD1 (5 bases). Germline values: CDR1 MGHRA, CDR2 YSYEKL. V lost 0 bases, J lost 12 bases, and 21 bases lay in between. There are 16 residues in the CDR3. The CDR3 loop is CASSQDTRTTFNWQFF. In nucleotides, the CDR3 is TGCGCCAGCAGCCAAGATACTCGGACAACTTTTAATTGGCAGTTCTTC.

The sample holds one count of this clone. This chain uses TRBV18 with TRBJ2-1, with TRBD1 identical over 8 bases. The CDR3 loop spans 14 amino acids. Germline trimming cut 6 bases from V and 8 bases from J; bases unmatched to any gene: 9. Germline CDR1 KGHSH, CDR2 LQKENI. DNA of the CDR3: TGTGCCAGCTCCGAAGGACAGGGATTCGATGAGCAGTTCTTC. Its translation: CASSEGQGFDEQFF. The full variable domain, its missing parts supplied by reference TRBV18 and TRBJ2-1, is NAGVMQNPRHLVRRRGQEARLRCSPMKGHSHVYWYRQLPEEGLKFMVYLQKENIIDESGMPKERFSAEFPKEGPSILRIQQVVRGDSAAYFCASSEGQGFDEQFFGPGTRLTVL.

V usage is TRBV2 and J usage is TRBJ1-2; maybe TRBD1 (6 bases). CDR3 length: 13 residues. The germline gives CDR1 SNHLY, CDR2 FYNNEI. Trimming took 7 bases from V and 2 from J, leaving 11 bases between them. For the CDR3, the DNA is TGTGCCAGCAACCAACAGGGAAACTATGGCTACACCTTC. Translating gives CASNQQGNYGYTF.

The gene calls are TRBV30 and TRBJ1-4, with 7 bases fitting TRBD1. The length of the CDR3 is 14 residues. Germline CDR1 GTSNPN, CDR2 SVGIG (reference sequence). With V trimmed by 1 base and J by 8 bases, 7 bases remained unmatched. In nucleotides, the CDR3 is TGTGCCTGGAGTGGGGACAGCATCGCGGAAAAACTGTTTTTT. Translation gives CAWSGDSIAEKLFF.

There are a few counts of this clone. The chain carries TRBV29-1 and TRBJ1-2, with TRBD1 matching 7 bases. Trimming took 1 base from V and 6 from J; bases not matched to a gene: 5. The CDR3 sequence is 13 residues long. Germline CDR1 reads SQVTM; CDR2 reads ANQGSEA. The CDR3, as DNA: TGCAGCGTTGAAGGACAGGGCCAGGATGGCTACACCTTC. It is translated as CSVEGQGQDGYTF. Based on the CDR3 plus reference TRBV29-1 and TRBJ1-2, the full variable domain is SAVISQKPSRDICQRGTSLTIQCQVDSQVTMMFWYRQQPGQSLTLIATANQGSEATYESGFVIDKFPISRPNLTFSTLTVSNMSPEDSSIYLCSVEGQGQDGYTFGSGTRLTVV.

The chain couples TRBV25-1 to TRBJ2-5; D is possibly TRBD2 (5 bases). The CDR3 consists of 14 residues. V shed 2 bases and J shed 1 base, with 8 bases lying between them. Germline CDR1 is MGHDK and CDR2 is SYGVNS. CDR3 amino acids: CASSEDGVQETQYF. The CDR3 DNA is TGTGCCAGCAGTGAAGACGGGGTCCAAGAGACCCAGTACTTC.

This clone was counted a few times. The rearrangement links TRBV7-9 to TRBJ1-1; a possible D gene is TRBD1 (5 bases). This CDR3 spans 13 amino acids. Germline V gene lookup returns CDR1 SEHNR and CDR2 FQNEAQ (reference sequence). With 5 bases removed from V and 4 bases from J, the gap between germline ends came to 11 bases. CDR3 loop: CASSPSGITEAFF. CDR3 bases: TGTGCCAGCAGCCCCTCAGGGATCACTGAAGCTTTCTTT.

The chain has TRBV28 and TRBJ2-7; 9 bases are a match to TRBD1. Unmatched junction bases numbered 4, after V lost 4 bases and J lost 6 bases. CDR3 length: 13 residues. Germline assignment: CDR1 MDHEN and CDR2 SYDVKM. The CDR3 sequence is CASSSGQGSEQYF. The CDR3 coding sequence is TGTGCCAGCAGTTCCGGACAGGGGAGCGAGCAGTACTTC. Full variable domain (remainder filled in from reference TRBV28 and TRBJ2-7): DVKVTQSSRYLVKRTGEKVFLECVQDMDHENMFWYRQDPGLGLRLIYFSYDVKMKEKGDIPEGYSVSREKKERFSLILESASTNQTSMYLCASSSGQGSEQYFGPGTRLTVT.

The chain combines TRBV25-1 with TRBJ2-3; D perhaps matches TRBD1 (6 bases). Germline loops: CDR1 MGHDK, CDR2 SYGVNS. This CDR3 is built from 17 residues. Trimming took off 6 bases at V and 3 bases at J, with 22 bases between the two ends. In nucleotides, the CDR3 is TGTGCCAGCAGCGATCTGGGGGAACAGGGCGGGACAGATACGCAGTATTTT. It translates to CASSDLGEQGGTDTQYF.

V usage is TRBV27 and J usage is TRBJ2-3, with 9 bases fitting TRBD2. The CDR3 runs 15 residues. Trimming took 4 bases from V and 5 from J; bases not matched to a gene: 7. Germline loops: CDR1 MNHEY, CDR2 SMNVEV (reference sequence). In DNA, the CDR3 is TGTGCCAGCAGTTCCGTCCTAGCGGGACGAGATACGCAGTATTTT. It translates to CASSSVLAGRDTQYF.

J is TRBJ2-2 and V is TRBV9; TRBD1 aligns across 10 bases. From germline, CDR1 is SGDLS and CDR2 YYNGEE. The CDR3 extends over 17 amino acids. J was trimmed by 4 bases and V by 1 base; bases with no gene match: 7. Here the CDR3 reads CASSVPAGTGVTGELFF. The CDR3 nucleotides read TGTGCCAGCAGCGTACCAGCCGGGACAGGGGTCACCGGGGAGCTGTTTTTT. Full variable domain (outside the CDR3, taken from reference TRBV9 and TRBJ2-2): DSGVTQTPKHLITATGQRVTLRCSPRSGDLSVYWYQQSLDQGLQFLIQYYNGEERAKGNILERFSAQQFPDLHSELNLSSLELGDSALYFCASSVPAGTGVTGELFFGEGSRLTVL.

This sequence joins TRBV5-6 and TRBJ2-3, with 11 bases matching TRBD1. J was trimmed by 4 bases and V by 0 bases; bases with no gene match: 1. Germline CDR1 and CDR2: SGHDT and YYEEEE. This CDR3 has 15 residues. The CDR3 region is CASSLGTGGPDTQYF. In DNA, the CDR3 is TGTGCCAGCAGCTTGGGGACAGGGGGCCCAGATACGCAGTATTTT.

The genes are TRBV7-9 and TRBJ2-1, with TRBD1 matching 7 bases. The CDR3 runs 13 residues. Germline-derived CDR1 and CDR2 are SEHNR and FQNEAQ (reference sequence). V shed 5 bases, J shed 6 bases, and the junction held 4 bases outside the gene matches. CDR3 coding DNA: TGTGCCAGCAGCCCGACAGGGATCAATGAGCAGTTCTTC. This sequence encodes CASSPTGINEQFF.

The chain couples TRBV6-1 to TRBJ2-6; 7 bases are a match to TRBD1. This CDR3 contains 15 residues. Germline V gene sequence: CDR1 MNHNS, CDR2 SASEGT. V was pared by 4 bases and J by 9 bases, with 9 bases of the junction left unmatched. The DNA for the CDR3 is TGTGCCAGCAGTGCAACACGACAGGGCAGCAACGTCCTGACTTTC. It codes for CASSATRQGSNVLTF.

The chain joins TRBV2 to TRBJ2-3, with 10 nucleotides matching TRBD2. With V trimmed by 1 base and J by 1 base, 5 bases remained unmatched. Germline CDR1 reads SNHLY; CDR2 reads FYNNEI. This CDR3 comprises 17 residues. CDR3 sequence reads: CASSEVGAGGRTDTQYF. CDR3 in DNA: TGTGCCAGCAGTGAAGTAGGAGCGGGAGGGCGCACAGATACGCAGTATTTT.

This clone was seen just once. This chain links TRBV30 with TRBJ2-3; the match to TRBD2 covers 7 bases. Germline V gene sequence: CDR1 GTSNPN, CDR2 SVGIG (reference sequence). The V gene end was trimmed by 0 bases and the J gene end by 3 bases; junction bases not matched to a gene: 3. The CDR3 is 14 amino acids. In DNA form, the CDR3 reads TGTGCCTGGAGTGTACCCGGGGGGACAGATACGCAGTATTTT. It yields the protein CAWSVPGGTDTQYF.

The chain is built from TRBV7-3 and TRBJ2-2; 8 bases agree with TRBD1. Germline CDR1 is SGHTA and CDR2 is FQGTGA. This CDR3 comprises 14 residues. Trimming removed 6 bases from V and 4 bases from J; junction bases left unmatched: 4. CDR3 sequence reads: CASSTDRVTGELFF. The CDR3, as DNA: TGTGCCAGCAGTACGGACAGGGTCACCGGGGAGCTGTTTTTT.